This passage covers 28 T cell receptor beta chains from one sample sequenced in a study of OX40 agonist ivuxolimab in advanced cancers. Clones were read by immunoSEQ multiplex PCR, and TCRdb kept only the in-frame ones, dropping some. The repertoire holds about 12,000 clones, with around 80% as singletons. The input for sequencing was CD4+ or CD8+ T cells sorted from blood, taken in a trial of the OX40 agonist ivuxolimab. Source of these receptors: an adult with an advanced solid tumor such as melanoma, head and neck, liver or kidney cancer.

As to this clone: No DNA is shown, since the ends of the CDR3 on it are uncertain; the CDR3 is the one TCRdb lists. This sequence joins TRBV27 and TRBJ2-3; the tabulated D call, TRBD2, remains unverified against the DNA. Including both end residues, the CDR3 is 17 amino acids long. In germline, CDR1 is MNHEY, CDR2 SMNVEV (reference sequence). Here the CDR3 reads CASSSSFDFQVTDTQYF.

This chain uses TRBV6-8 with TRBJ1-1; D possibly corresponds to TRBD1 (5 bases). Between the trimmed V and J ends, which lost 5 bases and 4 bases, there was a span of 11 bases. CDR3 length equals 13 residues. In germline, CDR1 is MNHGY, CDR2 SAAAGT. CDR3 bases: TGTGCCAGCAGTCTGGGGGGAGTCACTGAAGCTTTCTTT. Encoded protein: CASSLGGVTEAFF.

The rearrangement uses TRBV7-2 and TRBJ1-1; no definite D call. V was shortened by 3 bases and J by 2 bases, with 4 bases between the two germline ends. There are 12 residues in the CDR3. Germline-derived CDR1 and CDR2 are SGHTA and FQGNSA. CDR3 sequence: CASSLFNTEAFF. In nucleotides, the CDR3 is TGTGCCAGCAGCTTGTTTAACACTGAAGCTTTCTTT.

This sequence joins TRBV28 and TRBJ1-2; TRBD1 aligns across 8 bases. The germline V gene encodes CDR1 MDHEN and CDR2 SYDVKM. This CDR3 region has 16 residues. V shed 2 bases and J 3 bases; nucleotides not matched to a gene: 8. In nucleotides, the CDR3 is TGTGCCAGCAGTTTAGCCGGACAGGGTGTGGACTATGGCTACACCTTC. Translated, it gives CASSLAGQGVDYGYTF.

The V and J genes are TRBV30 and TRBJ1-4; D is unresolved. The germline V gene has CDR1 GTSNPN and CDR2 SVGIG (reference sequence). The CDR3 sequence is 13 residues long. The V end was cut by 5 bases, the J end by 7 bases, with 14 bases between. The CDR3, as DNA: TGTGCCTGGCGCAGCGGTGTAGGTGAAAAACTGTTTTTT. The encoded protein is CAWRSGVGEKLFF. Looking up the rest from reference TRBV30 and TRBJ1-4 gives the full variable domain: SQTIHQWPATLVQPVGSPLSLECTVEGTSNPNLYWYRQAAGRGLQLLFYSVGIGQISSEVPQNLSASRPQDRQFILSSKKLLLSDSGFYLCAWRSGVGEKLFFGSGTQLSVL.

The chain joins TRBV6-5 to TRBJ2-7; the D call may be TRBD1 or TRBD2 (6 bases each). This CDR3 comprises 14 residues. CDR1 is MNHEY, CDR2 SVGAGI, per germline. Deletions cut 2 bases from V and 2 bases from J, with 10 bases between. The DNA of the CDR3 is TGTGCCAGCAGTTACACCGGGGGCACCTACGAGCAGTACTTC. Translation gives CASSYTGGTYEQYF.

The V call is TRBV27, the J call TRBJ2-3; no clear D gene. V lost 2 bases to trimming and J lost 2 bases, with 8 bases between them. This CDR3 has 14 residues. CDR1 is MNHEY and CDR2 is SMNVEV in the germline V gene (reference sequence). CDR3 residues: CASSLLYSTDTQYF. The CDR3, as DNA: TGTGCCAGCAGTTTACTGTACTCCACAGATACGCAGTATTTT.

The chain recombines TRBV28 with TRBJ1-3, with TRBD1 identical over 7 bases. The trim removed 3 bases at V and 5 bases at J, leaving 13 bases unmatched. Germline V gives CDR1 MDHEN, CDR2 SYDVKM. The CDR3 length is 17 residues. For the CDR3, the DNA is TGTGCCAGCAGTTTGCGGCAGGGGGAAACTCTAAGAAACACCATATATTTT. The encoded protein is CASSLRQGETLRNTIYF.

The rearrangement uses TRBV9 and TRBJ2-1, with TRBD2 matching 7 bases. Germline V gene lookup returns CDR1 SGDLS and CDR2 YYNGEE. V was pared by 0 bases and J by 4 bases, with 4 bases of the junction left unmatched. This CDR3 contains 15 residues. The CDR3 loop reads CASSVGLAAYNEQFF. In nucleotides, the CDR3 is TGTGCCAGCAGCGTAGGTCTAGCGGCATACAATGAGCAGTTCTTC.

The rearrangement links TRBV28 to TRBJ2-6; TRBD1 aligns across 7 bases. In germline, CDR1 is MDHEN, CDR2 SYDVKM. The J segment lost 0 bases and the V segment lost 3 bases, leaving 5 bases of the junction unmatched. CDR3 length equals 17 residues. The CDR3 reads CASSFRGQLSGANVLTF. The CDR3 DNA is TGTGCCAGCAGTTTTAGGGGGCAACTCTCTGGGGCCAACGTCCTGACTTTC.

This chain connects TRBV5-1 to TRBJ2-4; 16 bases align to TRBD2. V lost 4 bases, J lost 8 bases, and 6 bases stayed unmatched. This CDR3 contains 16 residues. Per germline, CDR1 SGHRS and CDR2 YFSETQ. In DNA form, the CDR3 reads TGCGCCAGCAGCCCCGGGACTAGCGGGAGGGCTGACATTCAGTACTTC. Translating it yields CASSPGTSGRADIQYF. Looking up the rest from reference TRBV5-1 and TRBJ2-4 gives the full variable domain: KAGVTQTPRYLIKTRGQQVTLSCSPISGHRSVSWYQQTPGQGLQFLFEYFSETQRNKGNFPGRFSGRQFSNSRSEMNVSTLELGDSALYLCASSPGTSGRADIQYFGAGTRLSVL.

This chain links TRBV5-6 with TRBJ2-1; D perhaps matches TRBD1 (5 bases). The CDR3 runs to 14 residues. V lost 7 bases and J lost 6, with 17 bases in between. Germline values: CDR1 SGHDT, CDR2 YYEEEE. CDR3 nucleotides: TGTGCCAGCCGGATCACCGAAGGGGTCAATGAGCAGTTCTTC. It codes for CASRITEGVNEQFF.

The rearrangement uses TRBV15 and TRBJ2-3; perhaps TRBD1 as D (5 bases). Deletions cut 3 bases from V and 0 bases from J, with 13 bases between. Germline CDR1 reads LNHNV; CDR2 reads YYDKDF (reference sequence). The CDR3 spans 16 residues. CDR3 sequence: CATSSPLAGSTDTQYF. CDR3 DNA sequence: TGTGCCACCAGCAGCCCCTTGGCAGGGAGCACAGATACGCAGTATTTT.

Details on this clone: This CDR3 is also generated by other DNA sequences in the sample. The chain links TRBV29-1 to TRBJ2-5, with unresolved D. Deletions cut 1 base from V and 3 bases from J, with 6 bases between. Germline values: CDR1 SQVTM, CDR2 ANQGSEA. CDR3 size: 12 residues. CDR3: CSVEGGEETQYF. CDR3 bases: TGCAGCGTTGAAGGGGGTGAAGAGACCCAGTACTTC.

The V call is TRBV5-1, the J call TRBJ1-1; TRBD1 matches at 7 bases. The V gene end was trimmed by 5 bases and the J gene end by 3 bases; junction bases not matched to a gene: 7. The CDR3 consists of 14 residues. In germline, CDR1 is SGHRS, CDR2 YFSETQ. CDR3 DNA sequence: TGCGCCAGCAGGTCCCCCACAGGGGACACTGAAGCTTTCTTT. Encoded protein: CASRSPTGDTEAFF.

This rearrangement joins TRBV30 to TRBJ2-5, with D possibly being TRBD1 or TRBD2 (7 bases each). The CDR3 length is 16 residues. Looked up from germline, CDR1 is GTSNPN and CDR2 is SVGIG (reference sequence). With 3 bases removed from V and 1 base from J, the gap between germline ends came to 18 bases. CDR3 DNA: TGTGCCTGGAGGGGGGGGGACAGACGACCCCAAGAGACCCAGTACTTC. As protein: CAWRGGDRRPQETQYF.

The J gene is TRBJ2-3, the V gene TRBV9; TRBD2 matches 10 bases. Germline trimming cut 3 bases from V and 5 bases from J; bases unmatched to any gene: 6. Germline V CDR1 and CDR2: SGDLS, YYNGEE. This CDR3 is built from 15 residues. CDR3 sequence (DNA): TGTGCCAGCAGCGGTATAGCGGGAGGTATAGATACGCAGTATTTT. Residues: CASSGIAGGIDTQYF.

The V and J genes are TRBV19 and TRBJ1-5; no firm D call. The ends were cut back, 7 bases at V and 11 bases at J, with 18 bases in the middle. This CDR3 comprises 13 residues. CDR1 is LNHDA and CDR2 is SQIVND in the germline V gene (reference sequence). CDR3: CASKHKSIGSQHF. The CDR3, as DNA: TGTGCCAGTAAACATAAGAGTATAGGATCCCAGCATTTT.

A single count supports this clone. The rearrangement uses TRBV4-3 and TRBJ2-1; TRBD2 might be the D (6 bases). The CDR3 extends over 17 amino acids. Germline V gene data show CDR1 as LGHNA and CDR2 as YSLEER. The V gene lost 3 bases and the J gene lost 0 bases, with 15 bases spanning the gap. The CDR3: CASSQLRRDGSYNEQFF. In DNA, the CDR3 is TGCGCCAGCAGCCAGTTAAGGCGGGATGGCTCCTACAATGAGCAGTTCTTC.

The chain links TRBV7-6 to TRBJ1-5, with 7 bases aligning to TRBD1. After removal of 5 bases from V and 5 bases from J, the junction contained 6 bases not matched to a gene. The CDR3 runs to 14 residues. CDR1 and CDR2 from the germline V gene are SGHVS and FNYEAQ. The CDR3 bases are TGTGCCAGCAGCAAAAACAGGGGCGATCAGCCCCAGCATTTT. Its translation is CASSKNRGDQPQHF.

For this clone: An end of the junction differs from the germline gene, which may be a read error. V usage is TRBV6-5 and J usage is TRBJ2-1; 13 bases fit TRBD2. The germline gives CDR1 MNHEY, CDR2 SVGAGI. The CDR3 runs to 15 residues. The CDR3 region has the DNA TGTGCCAGCAGCTTACTAGCGGGGGGGCCCAATGGGCAGTTCTTC. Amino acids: CASSLLAGGPNGQFF.

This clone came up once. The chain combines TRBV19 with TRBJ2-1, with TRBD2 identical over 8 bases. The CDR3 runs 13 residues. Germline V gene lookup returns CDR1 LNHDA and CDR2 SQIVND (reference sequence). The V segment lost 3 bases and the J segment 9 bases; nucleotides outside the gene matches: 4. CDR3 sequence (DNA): TGTGCCAGTAGTATGGGACTAGTGGGTGAGCAGTTCTTC. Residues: CASSMGLVGEQFF.

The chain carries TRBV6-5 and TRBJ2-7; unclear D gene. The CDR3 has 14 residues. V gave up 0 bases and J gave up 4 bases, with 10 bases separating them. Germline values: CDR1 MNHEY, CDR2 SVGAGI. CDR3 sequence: CASSYSKSYYEQYF. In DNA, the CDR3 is TGTGCCAGCAGTTACTCGAAGTCTTATTACGAGCAGTACTTC.

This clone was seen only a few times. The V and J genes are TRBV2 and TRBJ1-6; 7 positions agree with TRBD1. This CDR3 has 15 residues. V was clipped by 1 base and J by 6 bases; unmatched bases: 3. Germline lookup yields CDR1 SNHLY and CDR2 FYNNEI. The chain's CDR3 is CASSEGQGLNSPLHF. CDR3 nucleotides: TGTGCCAGCAGTGAAGGACAGGGCCTTAATTCACCCCTCCACTTT.

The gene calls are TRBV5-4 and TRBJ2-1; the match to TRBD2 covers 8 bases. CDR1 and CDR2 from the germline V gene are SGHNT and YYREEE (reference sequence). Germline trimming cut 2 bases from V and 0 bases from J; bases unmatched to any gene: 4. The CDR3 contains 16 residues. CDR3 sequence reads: CASSFARGGSYNEQFF. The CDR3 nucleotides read TGTGCCAGCAGCTTTGCCCGGGGGGGCTCCTACAATGAGCAGTTCTTC.

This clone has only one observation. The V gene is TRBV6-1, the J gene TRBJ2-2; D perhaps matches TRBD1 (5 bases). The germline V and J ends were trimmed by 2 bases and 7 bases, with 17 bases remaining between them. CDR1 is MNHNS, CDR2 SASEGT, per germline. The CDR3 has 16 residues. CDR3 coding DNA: TGTGCCAGCAGTGAAAGGGGCGATCGAGGCATCGGGGAGCTGTTTTTT. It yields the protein CASSERGDRGIGELFF.

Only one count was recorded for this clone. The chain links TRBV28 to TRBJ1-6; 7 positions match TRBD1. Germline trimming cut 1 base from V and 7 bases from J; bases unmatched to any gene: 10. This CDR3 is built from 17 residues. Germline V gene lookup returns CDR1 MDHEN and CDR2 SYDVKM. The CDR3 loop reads CASSLYSLGQKNSPLHF. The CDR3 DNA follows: TGTGCCAGCAGTTTATATTCCCTGGGACAGAAAAATTCACCCCTCCACTTT.

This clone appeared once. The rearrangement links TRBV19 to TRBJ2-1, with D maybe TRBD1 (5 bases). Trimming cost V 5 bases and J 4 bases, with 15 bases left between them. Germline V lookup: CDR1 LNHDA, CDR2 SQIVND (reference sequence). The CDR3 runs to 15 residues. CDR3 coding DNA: TGTGCCAGTAGTCCACCGCGCAGGGAATACAATGAGCAGTTCTTC. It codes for CASSPPRREYNEQFF.